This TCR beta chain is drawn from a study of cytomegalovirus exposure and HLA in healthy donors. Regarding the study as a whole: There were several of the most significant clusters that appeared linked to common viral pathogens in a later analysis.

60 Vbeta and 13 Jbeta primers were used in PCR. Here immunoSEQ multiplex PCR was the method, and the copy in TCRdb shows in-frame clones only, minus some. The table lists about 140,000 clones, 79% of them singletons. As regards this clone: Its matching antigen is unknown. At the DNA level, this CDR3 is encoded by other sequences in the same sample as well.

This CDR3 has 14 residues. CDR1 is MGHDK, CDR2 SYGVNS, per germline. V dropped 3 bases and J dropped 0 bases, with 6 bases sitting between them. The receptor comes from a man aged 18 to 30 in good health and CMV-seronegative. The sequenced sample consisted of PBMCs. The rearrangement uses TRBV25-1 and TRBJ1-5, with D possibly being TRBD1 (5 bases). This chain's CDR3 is CASSEGGSNQPQHF. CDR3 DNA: TGTGCCAGCAGTGAGGGGGGTAGCAATCAGCCCCAGCATTTT.